These T cell receptor beta chains were read from a single sample in a study of T cells in Graves' hyperthyroidism and ophthalmopathy. TCRdb redid the calling of the multiplex PCR reads with MiXCR, one entry per CDR3 protein. The data hold 300,000 to 450,000 distinct CDR3 sequences, with 15% to 18% observed a single time. The sequencing input was blood. Every receptor here comes from a woman aged 18-29 years with Graves' hyperthyroidism that later progressed to Graves' ophthalmopathy. CDR3s include the opening cysteine and the closing phenylalanine or tryptophan. The order of the fields is V gene, J gene, CDR3 length, CDR3 protein.

>TRBV6-5|TRBJ2-7|14
CASSYGDSSYEQYF
>TRBV4-1|TRBJ2-2|17
CASSDLGPGQGYGELFF
>TRBV7-9|TRBJ1-4|14
CASSLFGTNEKLFF
>TRBV7-9|TRBJ2-3|12
CASSLDKDTQYF
>TRBV3-1|TRBJ2-5|14
CASSEEGGWETQYF
>TRBV27|TRBJ2-2|15
CASSSPPRAAGELFF
>TRBV28|TRBJ2-7|12
CASNQGAYEQYF
>TRBV11-2|TRBJ2-3|18
CASRSYRGLAGFTDTQYF
>TRBV28|TRBJ1-1|13
CASIRASNTEAFF
>TRBV9|TRBJ2-2|13
CASSVGAGGELFF
>TRBV27|TRBJ1-5|15
CASSLSPTGSQPQHF
>TRBV28|TRBJ1-4|14
CASKGIGGSEKLFF
>TRBV14|TRBJ2-7|19
CASSPFPGVKPRVSYEQYF
>TRBV20-1|TRBJ2-7|12
CSARGTGVEQYF
>TRBV19|TRBJ2-3|14
CASSFVGGTDTQYF
>TRBV27|TRBJ2-1|11
CASTGMREQFF
>TRBV27|TRBJ1-5|14
CASSDRDSNQPQHF
>TRBV28|TRBJ2-2|13
CASSPFITGELFF
>TRBV20-1|TRBJ2-3|18
CSARVRLAEGGVTDTQYF
>TRBV29-1|TRBJ1-2|12
CSVATDYYGYTF
>TRBV7-2|TRBJ2-3|14
CASSLEFASDTQYF
>TRBV5-1|TRBJ2-7|15
CASSPTSDTSYEQYF
>TRBV7-9|TRBJ2-3|15
CASSLVSGRLDTQYF
>TRBV13|TRBJ1-4|15
CASSFTGVVNEKLFF
>TRBV9|TRBJ2-2|15
CASSVRAFDAGELFF
>TRBV20-1|TRBJ2-1|17
CSARWASGRAAYNEQFF
>TRBV12-3/TRBV12-4|TRBJ2-2|15
CASNPGQGDTGELFF
>TRBV19|TRBJ1-1|15
CASTIGGTPNTEAFF
>TRBV28|TRBJ2-1|15
CASSLLAGVNNEQFF